This section outlines one TCR beta chain sequence together with its context. The time point denotes: baseline pretreatment blood. Stated treatment: 15 Gy SBRT to primary tumor, nephrectomy 4 weeks later. Clear cell pathology was present in this patient's renal cell carcinoma. This record belongs to a study of radiation and T cells in renal cell carcinoma. Sequenced by immunoSEQ multiplex PCR; TCRdb stores in-frame clones only, minus some. The top ten hold approximately 12% of the sample, which has 130,000 to 150,000 clones, more than 70% seen once. Germline CDR1 and CDR2: SGHNT and YYREEE (reference sequence). Trimming cost V 4 bases and J 1 base; bases outside gene matches: 6. This CDR3 comprises 16 residues.

J is TRBJ2-3 and V is TRBV5-4, with 10 positions matching TRBD1. This clonotype originated in a woman between 50 and 59 years old with renal cell carcinoma. The sequences come from blood, collected from a patient whose treatment included radiotherapy and nephrectomy. Written as DNA, the CDR3 is TGTGCCAGCAGCCCGGACAGGGGGTATGGCACAGATACGCAGTATTTT. Translating it yields CASSPDRGYGTDTQYF.